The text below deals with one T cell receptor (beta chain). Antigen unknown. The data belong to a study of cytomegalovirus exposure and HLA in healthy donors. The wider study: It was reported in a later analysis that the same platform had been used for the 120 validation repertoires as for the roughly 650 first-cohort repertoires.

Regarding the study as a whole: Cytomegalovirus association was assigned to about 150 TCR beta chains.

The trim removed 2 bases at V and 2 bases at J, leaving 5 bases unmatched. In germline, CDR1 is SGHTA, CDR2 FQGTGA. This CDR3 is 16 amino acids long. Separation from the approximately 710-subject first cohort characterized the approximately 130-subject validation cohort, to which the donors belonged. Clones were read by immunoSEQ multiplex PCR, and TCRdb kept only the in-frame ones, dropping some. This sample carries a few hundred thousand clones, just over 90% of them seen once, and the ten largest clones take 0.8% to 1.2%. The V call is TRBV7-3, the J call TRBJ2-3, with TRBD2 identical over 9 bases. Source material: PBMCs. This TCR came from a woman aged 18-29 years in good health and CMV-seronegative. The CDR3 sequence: CASSLDGLATTDTQYF. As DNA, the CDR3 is TGTGCCAGCAGCTTAGATGGACTAGCGACCACAGATACGCAGTATTTT. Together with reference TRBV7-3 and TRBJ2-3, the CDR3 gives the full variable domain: GAGVSQTPSNKVTEKGKYVELRCDPISGHTALYWYRQSLGQGPEFLIYFQGTGAADDSGLPNDRFFAVRPEGSVSTLKIQRTERGDSAVYLCASSLDGLATTDTQYFGPGTRLTVL.